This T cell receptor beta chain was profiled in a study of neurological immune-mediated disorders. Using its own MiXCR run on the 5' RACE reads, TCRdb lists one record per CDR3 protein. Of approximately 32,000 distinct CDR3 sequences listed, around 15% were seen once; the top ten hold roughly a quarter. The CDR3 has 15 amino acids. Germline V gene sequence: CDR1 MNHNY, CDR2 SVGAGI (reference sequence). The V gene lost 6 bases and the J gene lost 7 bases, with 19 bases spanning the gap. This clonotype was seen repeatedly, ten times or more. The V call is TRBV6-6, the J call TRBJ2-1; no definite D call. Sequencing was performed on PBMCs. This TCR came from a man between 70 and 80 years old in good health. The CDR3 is CASSRKDRPQNEQFF. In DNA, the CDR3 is TGTGCCAGCAGCCGAAAAGACCGACCGCAGAATGAGCAGTTCTTC.